The 27 T cell receptor beta chains presented below share a single source sample, sequenced in a study of somatic mutations in cytotoxic T cells in rheumatoid arthritis. Sequenced by immunoSEQ multiplex PCR; TCRdb stores in-frame clones only, minus some. The data contain about 15,000 clones, roughly 72% of them singletons. Sequenced: CD8+ T cells sorted from blood. These receptor sequences come from an adult with rheumatoid arthritis.

This sequence joins TRBV5-1 and TRBJ2-7; TRBD1 agrees at 9 bases. CDR1 is SGHRS, CDR2 YFSETQ, per germline. The CDR3 contains 16 residues. J lost 3 bases, V lost 0 bases, and 7 bases had no gene match. The CDR3 DNA sequence: TGCGCCAGCAGCTTGGCAACAGGGGGCCTCAACTACGAGCAGTACTTC. Its protein is CASSLATGGLNYEQYF.

This clone was seen once. J is TRBJ2-3 and V is TRBV7-9; 9 bases map to TRBD1. Germline CDR1 is SEHNR and CDR2 is FQNEAQ (reference sequence). The CDR3 covers 14 residues. Trimming cost V 5 bases and J 5 bases; bases outside gene matches: 5. CDR3 in DNA: TGTGCCAGCAGCACAGGACAGGGGATAGATACGCAGTATTTT. Its protein is CASSTGQGIDTQYF. The variable domain in full, with the rest retrieved from reference TRBV7-9 and TRBJ2-3, is DTGVSQNPRHKITKRGQNVTFRCDPISEHNRLYWYRQTLGQGPEFLTYFQNEAQLEKSRLLSDRFSAERPKGSFSTLEIQRTEQGDSAMYLCASSTGQGIDTQYFGPGTRLTVL.

The gene calls are TRBV10-1 and TRBJ1-1; 10 nucleotides agree with TRBD1. Per the germline V gene, CDR1 is WNHNN and CDR2 is SYGVQD (reference sequence). The V and J ends lost 5 bases and 1 base, in that order; junction bases with no gene match: 10. This CDR3 comprises 17 residues. In DNA form, the CDR3 reads TGCGCCAGCAGTTATTCGACAGGGGGCGTACCGAACACTGAAGCTTTCTTT. This codes for CASSYSTGGVPNTEAFF.

The chain combines TRBV5-6 with TRBJ2-2, with D uncertain. V was shortened by 3 bases and J by 3 bases, with 6 bases between the two germline ends. This CDR3 contains 13 residues. CDR1 and CDR2 from the germline V gene are SGHDT and YYEEEE. CDR3 bases: TGTGCCAGCAGCTCATCCTACACCGGGGAGCTGTTTTTT. Protein sequence: CASSSSYTGELFF.

The chain is built from TRBV4-1 and TRBJ2-7, with D hard to call. The V gene lost 1 base and the J gene lost 5 bases, with 6 bases spanning the gap. Germline V gene data show CDR1 as MGHRA and CDR2 as YSYEKL. CDR3 length: 12 residues. The CDR3 DNA sequence: TGCGCCAGCAGCCAAGGGGCTAACGAGCAGTACTTC. It yields the protein CASSQGANEQYF.

The gene calls are TRBV6-5 and TRBJ2-5; maybe TRBD1 (6 bases). The CDR3 has 14 amino acids. Germline CDR1 MNHEY, CDR2 SVGAGI. V was cut by 0 bases and J by 5 bases, with 10 bases left in between. Written as DNA, the CDR3 is TGTGCCAGCAGTTACTCGAGGGGGTTGGAGACCCAGTACTTC. Translated, it gives CASSYSRGLETQYF.

The chain is built from TRBV11-3 and TRBJ2-1; D is ambiguous. V shed 5 bases and J shed 2 bases, with 7 bases lying between them. The CDR3 has 13 residues. The germline CDR1 and CDR2 sequences are SGHNT and YENEEA. The CDR3 loop is CASSAPPYNEQFF. CDR3 DNA: TGTGCCAGCAGCGCGCCGCCCTACAATGAGCAGTTCTTC.

Only one count was recorded for this clone. The V call is TRBV6-1, the J call TRBJ2-5, with 8 positions matching TRBD2. The germline V gene encodes CDR1 MNHNS and CDR2 SASEGT. The junction had 8 bases not matched to a gene; V was cut back by 6 bases and J by 2 bases. The CDR3 is 15 residues long. The CDR3 spells CASRAPGGMQETQYF. In DNA, the CDR3 is TGTGCCAGCAGGGCCCCGGGGGGGATGCAAGAGACCCAGTACTTC.

This chain joins TRBV7-9 and TRBJ2-5; 11 nucleotides agree with TRBD1. The ends lost 7 bases at V and 3 bases at J; junction bases unmatched: 7. The length of the CDR3 is 15 residues. Per the germline V gene, CDR1 is SEHNR and CDR2 is FQNEAQ (reference sequence). The CDR3 is CASTRTGGAEETQYF. CDR3 sequence (DNA): TGTGCCAGCACCCGGACAGGGGGCGCAGAAGAGACCCAGTACTTC.

The chain is built from TRBV13 and TRBJ1-5; tentatively, D is TRBD1 (5 bases). Germline assignment: CDR1 PRHDT and CDR2 FYEKMQ (reference sequence). The germline V and J ends were trimmed by 4 bases and 0 bases, with 7 bases remaining between them. CDR3 size: 14 residues. The CDR3 loop is CASSYRYSNQPQHF. In DNA, the CDR3 is TGTGCCAGCAGCTACAGGTATAGCAATCAGCCCCAGCATTTT. Full variable domain (rest looked up from reference TRBV13 and TRBJ1-5): AAGVIQSPRHLIKEKRETATLKCYPIPRHDTVYWYQQGPGQDPQFLISFYEKMQSDKGSIPDRFSAQQFSDYHSELNMSSLELGDSALYFCASSYRYSNQPQHFGDGTRLSIL.

This clone has only one observation. The V call is TRBV4-3, the J call TRBJ2-1, with D perhaps TRBD1 or TRBD2 (6 bases each). The CDR3 runs 15 residues. Germline values: CDR1 LGHNA, CDR2 YSLEER. Trimming left V 1 base short and J 7 bases short, with 14 bases between. The CDR3 DNA sequence: TGCGCCAGCAGCCAAGGTAGACAGGAGGGTAATGAGCAGTTCTTC. It specifies CASSQGRQEGNEQFF.

The chain uses TRBV6-5 and TRBJ2-3; maybe TRBD2 (5 bases). From germline, CDR1 is MNHEY and CDR2 SVGAGI. The ends were cut back, 2 bases at V and 6 bases at J, with 6 bases in the middle. CDR3 length: 12 residues. The chain's CDR3 is CASSYPGDTQYF. The CDR3 DNA reads as TGTGCCAGCAGTTACCCGGGGGATACGCAGTATTTT.

The V and J genes are TRBV19 and TRBJ1-2; D remains unclear. V was cut by 6 bases and J by 4 bases, with 21 bases left in between. Germline V gives CDR1 LNHDA, CDR2 SQIVND (reference sequence). This CDR3 is 16 amino acids long. The CDR3 loop reads CASRSLYMDYFYGYTF. The CDR3 bases are TGTGCCAGTAGGTCGCTCTACATGGATTACTTCTATGGCTACACCTTC.

The rearrangement links TRBV6-5 to TRBJ1-4; a possible D gene is TRBD1 (6 bases). Trimming left V 6 bases short and J 2 bases short, with 13 bases between. CDR3 length: 15 residues. Germline CDR1 is MNHEY and CDR2 is SVGAGI. As DNA, the CDR3 is TGTGCCAGCAGCCCCAGGGGTCTCACTAATGAAAAACTGTTTTTT. As protein: CASSPRGLTNEKLFF.

The chain employs TRBV15 and TRBJ2-1; 9 positions match TRBD2. With 5 bases clipped from V and 8 bases from J, the junction kept 13 bases outside the gene matches. The CDR3 extends over 16 amino acids. Germline CDR1 and CDR2: LNHNV and YYDKDF (reference sequence). The CDR3 bases are TGTGCCACCAGCGAACCCCTGGCGGGACTAGCCGATGAGCAGTTCTTC. Translated, it gives CATSEPLAGLADEQFF.

This sequence joins TRBV7-9 and TRBJ2-5; possible D gene TRBD2, 6 bases. The CDR3 consists of 16 residues. CDR1 SEHNR and CDR2 FQNEAQ come from the germline V gene (reference sequence). Between the trimmed V and J ends, which lost 1 base and 5 bases, there was a span of 17 bases. The CDR3 coding sequence is TGTGCCAGCAGCTTAGTCAGAGGAGGGCTATCGGAGACCCAGTACTTC. Amino acids: CASSLVRGGLSETQYF.

The rearrangement links TRBV7-3 to TRBJ1-2, with D possibly matching TRBD1 (6 bases). V was pared by 0 bases and J by 8 bases, with 19 bases between. The CDR3 is made up of 16 amino acids. Germline CDR1 reads SGHTA; CDR2 reads FQGTGA. The CDR3 is CASSLTGGDRPGGYTF. The CDR3 bases are TGTGCCAGCAGCTTAACGGGTGGCGACAGGCCGGGAGGCTACACCTTC.

The V gene is TRBV11-2, the J gene TRBJ2-7, with D perhaps assigned TRBD1 or TRBD2 (5 bases each). CDR3 length: 13 amino acids. V lost 4 bases and J lost 0, with 7 bases in between. The germline gives CDR1 SGHAT, CDR2 FQNNGV. The CDR3 DNA reads TGTGCCAGCAGCTGGGGGTACTCCTACGAGCAGTACTTC. Translating gives CASSWGYSYEQYF.

Notes on this clone: Other DNA sequences in the sample encode the same CDR3. The chain combines TRBV7-9 with TRBJ1-5; the D is unclear. The V and J ends lost 1 base and 5 bases respectively, with 3 bases between them. Looked up from germline, CDR1 is SEHNR and CDR2 is FQNEAQ (reference sequence). The length of the CDR3 is 12 residues. The CDR3, as DNA: TGTGCCAGCAGCTTAGAATATCAGCCCCAGCATTTT. Translation: CASSLEYQPQHF.

The chain couples TRBV14 to TRBJ2-1; TRBD2 matches at 7 bases. This CDR3 contains 15 residues. Germline CDR1 reads SGHDN; CDR2 reads FVKESK. J gave up 7 bases and V 3 bases, and 9 bases lay outside the gene matches. The CDR3 loop reads CASSHRWGGRNEQFF. CDR3 in DNA: TGTGCCAGCAGCCACCGATGGGGGGGGAGGAATGAGCAGTTCTTC.

The sample holds a few counts of this clone. The chain carries TRBV2 and TRBJ2-1; 8 bases line up with TRBD1. V gave up 9 bases and J gave up 3 bases; unmatched junction bases: 16. Germline loops: CDR1 SNHLY, CDR2 FYNNEI. The CDR3 sequence is 17 residues long. CDR3 loop: CARTRYGQGGNYNEQFF. CDR3 coding DNA: TGTGCCAGGACCCGATATGGACAGGGAGGAAACTACAATGAGCAGTTCTTC.

The chain couples TRBV7-2 to TRBJ1-1; D ambiguous. The CDR3 is made up of 13 amino acids. The germline V gene has CDR1 SGHTA and CDR2 FQGNSA. The ends were cut back, 3 bases at V and 4 bases at J, with 9 bases in the middle. CDR3 bases: TGTGCCAGCAGCTTGCTCAGTGGCACTGAAGCTTTCTTT. Protein sequence: CASSLLSGTEAFF.

This clone was seen a few times. V usage is TRBV5-1 and J usage is TRBJ1-2; D may be TRBD1 (5 bases). CDR1 and CDR2 (germline): SGHRS, YFSETQ. The CDR3 extends over 14 amino acids. Trimming removed 0 bases at V and 6 bases at J, with 12 bases between. The CDR3 reads CASSLAGDADGYTF. DNA of the CDR3: TGCGCCAGCAGCTTGGCGGGGGATGCGGATGGCTACACCTTC.

This rearrangement joins TRBV5-8 to TRBJ1-1; D uncertain. V gave up 0 bases and J gave up 0 bases, with 6 bases separating them. Per germline, CDR1 SGHTS and CDR2 YDEGEE. The CDR3 is made up of 14 amino acids. The CDR3 nucleotides are TGTGCCAGCAGCTTGGACCTGATGAACACTGAAGCTTTCTTT. Protein: CASSLDLMNTEAFF.

The chain uses TRBV19 and TRBJ1-5; D is undetermined. This CDR3 contains 16 residues. V was cut by 0 bases and J by 0 bases, with 9 bases left in between. Per the germline V gene, CDR1 is LNHDA and CDR2 is SQIVND (reference sequence). The CDR3 coding sequence is TGTGCCAGTAGTATAGACGGCAGCTATAGCAATCAGCCCCAGCATTTT. The encoded protein is CASSIDGSYSNQPQHF.

The rearrangement links TRBV4-3 to TRBJ2-1; TRBD2 aligns across 11 bases. The CDR3 has 15 amino acids. In germline, CDR1 is LGHNA, CDR2 YSLEER. The trim removed 4 bases at V and 7 bases at J, leaving 6 bases unmatched. CDR3 coding DNA: TGCGCCAGCAGCCTGGGACTAGCGGAAATAAATGAGCAGTTCTTC. This translates into CASSLGLAEINEQFF.

This chain joins TRBV5-3 and TRBJ2-1; possibly TRBD1 for D (6 bases). TRBV5-3 is identified as an open reading frame with a role that is uncertain. V lost 2 bases, J lost 7 bases, and 13 bases lay in between. The CDR3 extends over 14 amino acids. The CDR3 bases are TGTGCCAGAAGCTTTAGGAACAGGGTGAATGAGCAGTTCTTC. Translated: CARSFRNRVNEQFF.